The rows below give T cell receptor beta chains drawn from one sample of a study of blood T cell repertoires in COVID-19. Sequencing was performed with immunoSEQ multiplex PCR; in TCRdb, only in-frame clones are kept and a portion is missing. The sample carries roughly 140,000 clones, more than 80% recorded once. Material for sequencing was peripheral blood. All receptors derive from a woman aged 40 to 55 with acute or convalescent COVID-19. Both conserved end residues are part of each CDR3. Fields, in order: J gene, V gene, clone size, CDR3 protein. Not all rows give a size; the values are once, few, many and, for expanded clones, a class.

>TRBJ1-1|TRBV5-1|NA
CASSLLGADTEAFF
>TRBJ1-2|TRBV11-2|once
CASSLAGGGNYGYTF
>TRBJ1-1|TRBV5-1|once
CASSLAIGYTEAFF
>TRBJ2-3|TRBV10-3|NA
CAITRRGGTDTQYF
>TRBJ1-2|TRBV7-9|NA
CASSLETGRRGYTF
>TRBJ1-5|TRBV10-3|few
CAIRGQGSNQPQHF
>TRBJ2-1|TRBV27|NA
CASSLSPDRATSGRANEQFF
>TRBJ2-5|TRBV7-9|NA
CASSLVWGQGEETQYF
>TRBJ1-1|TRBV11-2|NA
CASSYVGGNTEAFF
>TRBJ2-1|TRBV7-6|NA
CASSTSGIYNEQFF
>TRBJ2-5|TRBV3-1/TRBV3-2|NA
CASSQDLQNQETQYF
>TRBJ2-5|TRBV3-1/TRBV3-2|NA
CASSQGTLAGVKETQYF
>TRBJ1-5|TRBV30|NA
CAWGRQGEQPQHF
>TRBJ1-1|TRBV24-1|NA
CATANRNTEAFF
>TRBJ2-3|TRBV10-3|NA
CAISGSGGVQIADTQYF
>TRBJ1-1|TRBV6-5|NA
CASSPHGQGEAFF